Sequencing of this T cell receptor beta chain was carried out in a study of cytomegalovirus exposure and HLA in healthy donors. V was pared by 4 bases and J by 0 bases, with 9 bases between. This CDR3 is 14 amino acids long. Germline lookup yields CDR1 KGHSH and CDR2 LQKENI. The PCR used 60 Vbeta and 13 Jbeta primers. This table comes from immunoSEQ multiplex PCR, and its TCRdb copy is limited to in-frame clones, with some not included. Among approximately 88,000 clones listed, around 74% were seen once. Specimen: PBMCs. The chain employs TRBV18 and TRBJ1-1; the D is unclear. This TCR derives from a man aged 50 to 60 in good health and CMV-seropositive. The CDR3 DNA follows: TGTGCCAGCTCACTCAGCGGCATGAACACTGAAGCTTTCTTT. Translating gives CASSLSGMNTEAFF. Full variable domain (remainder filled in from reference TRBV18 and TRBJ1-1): NAGVMQNPRHLVRRRGQEARLRCSPMKGHSHVYWYRQLPEEGLKFMVYLQKENIIDESGMPKERFSAEFPKEGPSILRIQQVVRGDSAAYFCASSLSGMNTEAFFGQGTRLTVV.